These T cell receptor beta chains were read from a single sample in a study of shared clonotypes between healthy human individuals. TCRdb keeps only in-frame clones here, not all; method: immunoSEQ multiplex PCR. This table holds 300,000 or so clones, 74% found once. The sample taken for sequencing was memory CD4+ T cells sorted from blood. Receptors originate from a man under 40 in good health. The CDR3 runs from the conserved cysteine through the conserved F or W. The D gene is left open where the match is weak. Some rows mark clone size as missing; the rest say once, few, many or name a class of expanded clone.

j_call: TRBJ1-2
clone_size: once
d_call: NA
v_call: TRBV2
cdr3_aa: CASSRTLSYGYTF
cdr3_nt: TGTGCCAGCAGCAGGACGCTTAGCTATGGCTACACCTTC

j_call: TRBJ1-4
clone_size: NA
d_call: NA
v_call: TRBV28
cdr3_aa: CASSLSDGRHEKLFF
cdr3_nt: TGTGCCAGCAGTTTATCCGATGGGAGACACGAAAAACTGTTTTTT

j_call: TRBJ2-7
clone_size: NA
d_call: NA
v_call: TRBV28
cdr3_aa: CASSLHTAYEQYF
cdr3_nt: TGTGCCAGCAGTCTTCACACTGCCTACGAGCAGTACTTC

j_call: TRBJ2-7
clone_size: NA
d_call: NA
v_call: TRBV19
cdr3_aa: CASSSSASRSYEQYF
cdr3_nt: TGTGCCAGTAGTTCATCGGCTAGCAGGTCCTACGAGCAGTACTTC

j_call: TRBJ2-5
clone_size: NA
d_call: TRBD2
v_call: TRBV5-1
cdr3_aa: CASSLEGLTSGREETQYF
cdr3_nt: TGCGCCAGCAGCTTGGAAGGTCTGACTAGCGGGAGGGAAGAGACCCAGTACTTC

j_call: TRBJ1-4
clone_size: NA
d_call: NA
v_call: TRBV19
cdr3_aa: CASSIDGLFGEKLFF
cdr3_nt: TGTGCCAGTAGTATAGATGGGCTTTTCGGCGAAAAACTGTTTTTT

j_call: TRBJ2-1
clone_size: NA
d_call: NA
v_call: TRBV28
cdr3_aa: CASSLGAVFYNEQFF
cdr3_nt: TGTGCCAGCAGTTTGGGGGCGGTGTTTTACAATGAGCAGTTCTTC

j_call: TRBJ2-7
clone_size: NA
d_call: NA
v_call: TRBV18
cdr3_aa: CASSPVLSRPRTGEQYF
cdr3_nt: TGTGCCAGCTCACCAGTGCTGTCTAGACCCAGAACGGGCGAGCAGTACTTC

j_call: TRBJ1-2
clone_size: NA
d_call: NA
v_call: TRBV5-1
cdr3_aa: CASSLDGQFNYGYTF
cdr3_nt: TGCGCCAGCAGCTTGGATGGACAGTTTAACTATGGCTACACCTTC

j_call: TRBJ1-3
clone_size: NA
d_call: TRBD1
v_call: TRBV5-5
cdr3_aa: CASRHATGGSGNTIYF
cdr3_nt: TGTGCCAGCAGACATGCCACAGGGGGCTCTGGAAACACCATATATTTT

j_call: TRBJ1-3
clone_size: NA
d_call: TRBD1
v_call: TRBV5-1
cdr3_aa: CASSLTGAGNTIYF
cdr3_nt: TGCGCCAGCAGCCTCACAGGGGCGGGAAACACCATATATTTT

j_call: TRBJ1-5
clone_size: NA
d_call: NA
v_call: TRBV28
cdr3_aa: CASTRGTANQPQHF
cdr3_nt: TGTGCCAGCACCCGAGGGACGGCTAATCAGCCCCAGCATTTT

j_call: TRBJ2-5
clone_size: NA
d_call: TRBD1
v_call: TRBV18
cdr3_aa: CASSPRQGQAETQYF
cdr3_nt: TGTGCCAGCTCCCCTAGACAAGGACAGGCAGAGACCCAGTACTTC

j_call: TRBJ2-3
clone_size: NA
d_call: TRBD2
v_call: TRBV29-1
cdr3_aa: CSSSGSGEDTQYF
cdr3_nt: TGCAGCTCTAGCGGGAGTGGGGAAGATACGCAGTATTTT

j_call: TRBJ1-5
clone_size: NA
d_call: TRBD1
v_call: TRBV10-3
cdr3_aa: CAISEGTGWDQPQHF
cdr3_nt: TGTGCCATCAGTGAGGGGACAGGGTGGGATCAGCCCCAGCATTTT

j_call: TRBJ2-7
clone_size: NA
d_call: TRBD2
v_call: TRBV7-9
cdr3_aa: CASSGPGTSGRSSYEQYF
cdr3_nt: TGTGCCAGCAGCGGACCCGGGACTAGCGGGAGAAGCTCCTACGAGCAGTACTTC

j_call: TRBJ1-2
clone_size: many
d_call: NA
v_call: TRBV18
cdr3_aa: CASSPRAQGWGYTF
cdr3_nt: TGTGCCAGCTCACCCCGCGCGCAGGGCTGGGGCTACACCTTC

j_call: TRBJ2-2
clone_size: once
d_call: NA
v_call: TRBV7-2
cdr3_aa: CASSLGLSNTGELFF
cdr3_nt: TGTGCCAGCAGCTTAGGCCTGTCCAACACCGGGGAGCTGTTTTTT

j_call: TRBJ2-5
clone_size: once
d_call: NA
v_call: TRBV7-2
cdr3_aa: CASSLPGPETQYF
cdr3_nt: TGTGCCAGCAGCTTACCCGGTCCGGAGACCCAGTACTTC

j_call: TRBJ1-1
clone_size: NA
d_call: NA
v_call: TRBV5-6
cdr3_aa: CASSLVQGNTEAFF
cdr3_nt: TGTGCCAGCAGCTTGGTTCAGGGAAACACTGAAGCTTTCTTT

j_call: TRBJ2-7
clone_size: NA
d_call: NA
v_call: TRBV2
cdr3_aa: CASSPPFEGPEQYF
cdr3_nt: TGTGCCAGCAGTCCTCCTTTTGAGGGCCCCGAGCAGTACTTC

j_call: TRBJ2-3
clone_size: NA
d_call: NA
v_call: TRBV5-5
cdr3_aa: CASYGDGGGTDTQYF
cdr3_nt: TGTGCCTCCTACGGGGATGGCGGGGGCACAGATACGCAGTATTTT

j_call: TRBJ2-1
clone_size: NA
d_call: NA
v_call: TRBV25-1
cdr3_aa: CASSEYARALYNEQFF
cdr3_nt: TGTGCCAGCAGTGAATATGCGCGGGCACTCTACAATGAGCAGTTCTTC

j_call: TRBJ2-4
clone_size: NA
d_call: NA
v_call: TRBV5-1
cdr3_aa: CASSLSQGLAKNIQYF
cdr3_nt: TGCGCCAGCAGCTTAAGCCAGGGCTTAGCCAAAAACATTCAGTACTTC

j_call: TRBJ1-1
clone_size: many
d_call: NA
v_call: TRBV7-3
cdr3_aa: CASSLSTGLRDEAFF
cdr3_nt: TGTGCCAGCAGCTTAAGTACGGGGCTGAGGGATGAAGCTTTCTTT

j_call: TRBJ2-7
clone_size: NA
d_call: TRBD2
v_call: TRBV7-2
cdr3_aa: CASSLSAGVEQYF
cdr3_nt: TGTGCCAGCAGCTTAAGTGCGGGAGTCGAGCAGTACTTC

j_call: TRBJ2-2
clone_size: NA
d_call: NA
v_call: TRBV11-1
cdr3_aa: CASSLNPGAATGELFF
cdr3_nt: TGTGCCAGCAGCTTAAATCCGGGGGCGGCCACCGGGGAGCTGTTTTTT

j_call: TRBJ2-4
clone_size: few
d_call: NA
v_call: TRBV7-2
cdr3_aa: CASTYRQGGNIQYF
cdr3_nt: TGTGCCAGCACTTACCGACAGGGAGGGAACATTCAGTACTTC

j_call: TRBJ1-6
clone_size: NA
d_call: NA
v_call: TRBV5-1
cdr3_aa: CASSLRGQNNSPLHF
cdr3_nt: TGCGCCAGCAGCTTGAGGGGACAAAATAATTCACCCCTCCACTTT

j_call: TRBJ2-4
clone_size: NA
d_call: TRBD1
v_call: TRBV18
cdr3_aa: CASSHGRRQGAQNIQYF
cdr3_nt: TGTGCCAGCTCACACGGACGCCGACAGGGGGCGCAAAACATTCAGTACTTC

j_call: TRBJ2-7
clone_size: few
d_call: NA
v_call: TRBV19
cdr3_aa: CASSKNPYEQYF
cdr3_nt: TGTGCCAGTAGTAAGAACCCCTACGAGCAGTACTTC

j_call: TRBJ2-3
clone_size: NA
d_call: TRBD2
v_call: TRBV15
cdr3_aa: CATSSPGLAGETDTQYF
cdr3_nt: TGTGCCACCAGCAGCCCGGGACTAGCGGGAGAGACAGATACGCAGTATTTT

j_call: TRBJ2-7
clone_size: NA
d_call: TRBD2
v_call: TRBV5-6
cdr3_aa: CASSAGLAGARYF
cdr3_nt: TGTGCCAGCAGCGCCGGACTAGCGGGAGCCCGGTACTTC

j_call: TRBJ2-1
clone_size: NA
d_call: TRBD2
v_call: TRBV27
cdr3_aa: CASSLMGGRGPNEQFF
cdr3_nt: TGTGCCAGCAGTTTAATGGGCGGGAGGGGCCCCAATGAGCAGTTCTTC

j_call: TRBJ1-5
clone_size: NA
d_call: NA
v_call: TRBV5-4
cdr3_aa: CASSHSGLQPQHF
cdr3_nt: TGTGCCAGCAGCCATTCAGGGTTGCAGCCCCAGCATTTT

j_call: TRBJ1-2
clone_size: NA
d_call: NA
v_call: TRBV7-2
cdr3_aa: CASSQAQLGYGYTF
cdr3_nt: TGTGCCAGCAGCCAAGCCCAATTGGGCTATGGCTACACCTTC

j_call: TRBJ2-1
clone_size: few
d_call: NA
v_call: TRBV4-2
cdr3_aa: CASSRVLSNEQFF
cdr3_nt: TGTGCCAGCAGCCGCGTATTAAGCAATGAGCAGTTCTTC

j_call: TRBJ2-1
clone_size: NA
d_call: NA
v_call: TRBV7-9
cdr3_aa: CASSRSKAEQFF
cdr3_nt: TGTGCCAGCAGCCGATCCAAGGCTGAGCAGTTCTTC

j_call: TRBJ2-7
clone_size: NA
d_call: TRBD2
v_call: TRBV6-5
cdr3_aa: CASSYGTSYEQYF
cdr3_nt: TGTGCCAGCAGTTACGGGACTAGTTACGAGCAGTACTTC

j_call: TRBJ2-3
clone_size: NA
d_call: NA
v_call: TRBV15
cdr3_aa: CATSRGGRETYLSTDTQYF
cdr3_nt: TGTGCCACCAGCAGAGGGGGCCGGGAGACTTATCTTAGCACAGATACGCAGTATTTT

j_call: TRBJ1-5
clone_size: NA
d_call: NA
v_call: TRBV28
cdr3_aa: CASKLERTGNQPQHF
cdr3_nt: TGTGCCAGCAAATTAGAGCGGACGGGCAATCAGCCCCAGCATTTT

j_call: TRBJ2-3
clone_size: NA
d_call: NA
v_call: TRBV7-3
cdr3_aa: CASSLGVTDTQYF
cdr3_nt: TGTGCCAGCAGCTTAGGGGTGACAGATACGCAGTATTTT

j_call: TRBJ2-3
clone_size: NA
d_call: NA
v_call: TRBV7-9
cdr3_aa: CASSSSSGTYF
cdr3_nt: TGTGCCAGCAGCTCCTCCTCCGGGACATACTTT

j_call: TRBJ1-1
clone_size: NA
d_call: NA
v_call: TRBV6-6
cdr3_aa: CASSLKGNTEAFF
cdr3_nt: TGTGCCAGCAGTTTGAAGGGGAACACTGAAGCTTTCTTT

j_call: TRBJ1-2
clone_size: NA
d_call: NA
v_call: TRBV9
cdr3_aa: CASSVDLGRPGYTF
cdr3_nt: TGTGCCAGCAGCGTAGATCTGGGGCGTCCTGGCTACACCTTC

j_call: TRBJ2-3
clone_size: NA
d_call: TRBD2
v_call: TRBV4-1
cdr3_aa: CASSQGLAVNTDTQYF
cdr3_nt: TGCGCCAGCAGCCAAGGACTAGCGGTAAACACAGATACGCAGTATTTT

j_call: TRBJ2-1
clone_size: NA
d_call: NA
v_call: TRBV2
cdr3_aa: CASSERSPYNEQFF
cdr3_nt: TGTGCCAGCAGTGAGCGGAGCCCCTACAATGAGCAGTTCTTC

j_call: TRBJ1-4
clone_size: few
d_call: NA
v_call: TRBV6-6
cdr3_aa: CASSTGQRDTEF
cdr3_nt: TGTGCCAGCAGCACGGGTCAACGGGACACTGAGTTT

j_call: TRBJ2-6
clone_size: NA
d_call: TRBD2
v_call: TRBV7-2
cdr3_aa: CASSSSGGTGANVLTF
cdr3_nt: TGTGCCAGCAGCTCTTCCGGGGGGACTGGGGCCAACGTCCTGACTTTC

j_call: TRBJ2-3
clone_size: NA
d_call: NA
v_call: TRBV7-2
cdr3_aa: CASSSARGQPTDTQYF
cdr3_nt: TGTGCCAGCAGCTCAGCGCGGGGGCAGCCCACAGATACGCAGTATTTT